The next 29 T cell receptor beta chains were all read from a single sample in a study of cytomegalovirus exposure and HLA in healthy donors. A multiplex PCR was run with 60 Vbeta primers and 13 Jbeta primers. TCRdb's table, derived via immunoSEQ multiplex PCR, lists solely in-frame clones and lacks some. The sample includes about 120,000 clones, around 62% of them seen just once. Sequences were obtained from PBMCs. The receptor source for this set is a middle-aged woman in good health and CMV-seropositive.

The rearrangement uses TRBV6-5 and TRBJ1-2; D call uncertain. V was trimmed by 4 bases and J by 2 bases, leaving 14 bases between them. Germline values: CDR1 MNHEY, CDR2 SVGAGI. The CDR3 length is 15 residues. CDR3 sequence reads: CASSSRGRENYGYTF. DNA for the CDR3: TGTGCCAGCAGTTCCCGAGGGCGGGAGAACTATGGCTACACCTTC.

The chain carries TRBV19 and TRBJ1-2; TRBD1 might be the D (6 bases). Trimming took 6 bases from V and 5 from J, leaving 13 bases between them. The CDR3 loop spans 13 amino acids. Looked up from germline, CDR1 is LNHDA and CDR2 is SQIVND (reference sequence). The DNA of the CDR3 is TGTGCCAGTAGACAGGGTGCCTCTTATGGCTACACCTTC. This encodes CASRQGASYGYTF. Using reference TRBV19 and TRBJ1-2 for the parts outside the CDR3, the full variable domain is DGGITQSPKYLFRKEGQNVTLSCEQNLNHDAMYWYRQDPGQGLRLIYYSQIVNDFQKGDIAEGYSVSREKKESFPLTVTSAQKNPTAFYLCASRQGASYGYTFGSGTRLTVV.

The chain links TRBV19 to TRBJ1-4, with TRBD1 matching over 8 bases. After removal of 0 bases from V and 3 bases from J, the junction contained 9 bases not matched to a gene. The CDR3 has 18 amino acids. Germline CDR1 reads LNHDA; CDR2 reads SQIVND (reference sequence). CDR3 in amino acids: CASSIDLGQGAANEKLFF. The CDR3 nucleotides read TGTGCCAGTAGTATAGATCTGGGCCAGGGGGCAGCTAATGAAAAACTGTTTTTT.

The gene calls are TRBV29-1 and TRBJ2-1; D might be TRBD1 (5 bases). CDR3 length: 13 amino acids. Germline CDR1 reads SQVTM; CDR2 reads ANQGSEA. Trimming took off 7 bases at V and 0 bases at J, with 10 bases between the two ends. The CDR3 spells CSAHRSSYNEQFF. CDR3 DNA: TGCAGCGCTCACAGGTCCTCCTACAATGAGCAGTTCTTC.

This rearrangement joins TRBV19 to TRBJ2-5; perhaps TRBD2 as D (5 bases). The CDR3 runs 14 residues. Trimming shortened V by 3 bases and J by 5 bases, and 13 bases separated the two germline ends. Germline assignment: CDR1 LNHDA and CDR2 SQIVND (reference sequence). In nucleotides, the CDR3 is TGTGCCAGTAGTATGTCACCGGGGTCGGAGACCCAGTACTTC. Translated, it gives CASSMSPGSETQYF.

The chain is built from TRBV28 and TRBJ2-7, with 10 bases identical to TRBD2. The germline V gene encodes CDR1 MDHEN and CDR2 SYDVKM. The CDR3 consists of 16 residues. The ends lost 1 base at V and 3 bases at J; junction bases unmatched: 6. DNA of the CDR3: TGTGCCAGCAGTTTATACCGGACTAGCGGACTCTACGAGCAGTACTTC. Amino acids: CASSLYRTSGLYEQYF.

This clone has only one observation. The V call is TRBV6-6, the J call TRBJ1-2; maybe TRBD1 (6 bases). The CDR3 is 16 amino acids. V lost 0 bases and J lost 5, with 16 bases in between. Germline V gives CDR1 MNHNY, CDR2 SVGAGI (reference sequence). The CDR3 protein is CASSYSGGRKDYGYTF. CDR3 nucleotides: TGTGCCAGCAGTTACTCTGGGGGCAGGAAAGATTATGGCTACACCTTC.

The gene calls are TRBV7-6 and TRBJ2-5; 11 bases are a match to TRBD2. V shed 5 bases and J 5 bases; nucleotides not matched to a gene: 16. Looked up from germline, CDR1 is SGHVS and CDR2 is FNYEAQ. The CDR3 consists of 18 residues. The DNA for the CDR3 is TGTGCCAGCAGCCCACAAATAGCGGGAGGGCTTTTTCAGGAGACCCAGTACTTC. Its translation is CASSPQIAGGLFQETQYF.

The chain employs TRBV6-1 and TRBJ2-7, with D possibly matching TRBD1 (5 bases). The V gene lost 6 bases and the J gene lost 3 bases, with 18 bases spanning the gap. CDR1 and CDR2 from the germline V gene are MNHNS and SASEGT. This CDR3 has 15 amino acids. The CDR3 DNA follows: TGTGCCAGCAGCGTAATAGGGGCTTCCGACTACGAGCAGTACTTC. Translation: CASSVIGASDYEQYF.

Written as DNA, the CDR3 is TGCAGCGTTGAGGGGAGGCTCTCCTACAATGAGCAGTTCTTC. This gives the protein CSVEGRLSYNEQFF. V and J are TRBV29-1 and TRBJ2-1; TRBD2 might be the D (6 bases). Germline V gene sequence: CDR1 SQVTM, CDR2 ANQGSEA. This CDR3 spans 14 amino acids. Trimming stripped 3 bases from V and 0 bases from J, with 9 bases between.

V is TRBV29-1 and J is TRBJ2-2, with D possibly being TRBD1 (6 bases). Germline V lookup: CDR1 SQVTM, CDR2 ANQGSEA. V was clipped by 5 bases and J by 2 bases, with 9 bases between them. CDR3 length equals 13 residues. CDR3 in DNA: TGCAGCGTTCAGGGGTTCAACACCGGGGAGCTGTTTTTT. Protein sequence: CSVQGFNTGELFF.

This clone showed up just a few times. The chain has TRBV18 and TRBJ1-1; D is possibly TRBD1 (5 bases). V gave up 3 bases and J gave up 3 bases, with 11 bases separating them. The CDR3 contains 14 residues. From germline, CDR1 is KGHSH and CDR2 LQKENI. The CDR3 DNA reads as TGTGCCAGCTCACCTCTAGGGGTTGACACTGAAGCTTTCTTT. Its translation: CASSPLGVDTEAFF. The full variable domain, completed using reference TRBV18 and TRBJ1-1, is NAGVMQNPRHLVRRRGQEARLRCSPMKGHSHVYWYRQLPEEGLKFMVYLQKENIIDESGMPKERFSAEFPKEGPSILRIQQVVRGDSAAYFCASSPLGVDTEAFFGQGTRLTVV.

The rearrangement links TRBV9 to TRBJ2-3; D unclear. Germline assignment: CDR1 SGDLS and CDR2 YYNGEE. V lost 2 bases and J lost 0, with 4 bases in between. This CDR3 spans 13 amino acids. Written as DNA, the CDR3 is TGTGCCAGCAGCGTCATTAGCACAGATACGCAGTATTTT. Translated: CASSVISTDTQYF. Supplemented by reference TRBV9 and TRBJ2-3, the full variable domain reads DSGVTQTPKHLITATGQRVTLRCSPRSGDLSVYWYQQSLDQGLQFLIQYYNGEERAKGNILERFSAQQFPDLHSELNLSSLELGDSALYFCASSVISTDTQYFGPGTRLTVL.

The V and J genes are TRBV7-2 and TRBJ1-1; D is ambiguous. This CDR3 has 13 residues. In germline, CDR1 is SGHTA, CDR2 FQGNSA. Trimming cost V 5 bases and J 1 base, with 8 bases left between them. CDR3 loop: CASSPDWNTEAFF. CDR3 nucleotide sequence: TGTGCCAGCAGCCCGGACTGGAACACTGAAGCTTTCTTT. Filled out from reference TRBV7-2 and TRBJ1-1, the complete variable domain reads GAGVSQSPSNKVTEKGKDVELRCDPISGHTALYWYRQSLGQGLEFLIYFQGNSAPDKSGLPSDRFSAERTGGSVSTLTIQRTQQEDSAVYLCASSPDWNTEAFFGQGTRLTVV.

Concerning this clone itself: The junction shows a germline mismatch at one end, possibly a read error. In DNA form, the CDR3 reads TGTTCCAGCAGGTCTGCCGGACAGACAGAAGAGACCCAGTACTTC. Its protein product is CSSRSAGQTEETQYF. This sequence joins TRBV7-9 and TRBJ2-5; weak D call: TRBD1 (6 bases). Germline values: CDR1 SEHNR, CDR2 FQNEAQ (reference sequence). The CDR3 sequence is 15 residues long.

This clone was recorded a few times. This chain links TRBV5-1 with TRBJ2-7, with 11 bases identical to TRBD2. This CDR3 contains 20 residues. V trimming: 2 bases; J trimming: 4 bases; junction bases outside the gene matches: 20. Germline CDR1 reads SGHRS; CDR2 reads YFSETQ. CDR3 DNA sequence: TGCGCCAGCAGCTTCGATACTACGGGACTAGCGGACCTAAAAACGTACGAGCAGTACTTC. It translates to CASSFDTTGLADLKTYEQYF.

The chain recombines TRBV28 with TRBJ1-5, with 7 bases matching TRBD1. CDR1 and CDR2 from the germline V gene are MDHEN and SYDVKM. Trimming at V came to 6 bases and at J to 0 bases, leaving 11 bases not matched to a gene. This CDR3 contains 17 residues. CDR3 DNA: TGTGCCAGCAGACGACAGGGTTTGGCCCTTAGCAATCAGCCCCAGCATTTT. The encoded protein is CASRRQGLALSNQPQHF.

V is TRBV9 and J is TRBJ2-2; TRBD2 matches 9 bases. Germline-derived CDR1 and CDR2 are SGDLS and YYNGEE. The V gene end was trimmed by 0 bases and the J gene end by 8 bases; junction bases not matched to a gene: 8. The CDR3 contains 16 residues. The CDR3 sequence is CASSVAGWLAGGELFF. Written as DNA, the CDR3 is TGTGCCAGCAGCGTAGCTGGTTGGCTAGCGGGAGGGGAGCTGTTTTTT.

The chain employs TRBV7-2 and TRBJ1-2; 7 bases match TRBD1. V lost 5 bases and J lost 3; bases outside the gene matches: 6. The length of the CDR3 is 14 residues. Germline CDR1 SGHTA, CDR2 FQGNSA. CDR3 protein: CASSPQGEDYGYTF. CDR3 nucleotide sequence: TGTGCCAGCAGCCCTCAGGGGGAAGACTATGGCTACACCTTC.

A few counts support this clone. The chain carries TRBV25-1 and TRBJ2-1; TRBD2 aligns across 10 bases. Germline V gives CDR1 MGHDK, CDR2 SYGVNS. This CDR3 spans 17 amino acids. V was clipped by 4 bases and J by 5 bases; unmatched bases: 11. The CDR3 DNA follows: TGTGCCAGCAGTGGCTCGACACTAGCGGGGAGACACAATGAGCAGTTCTTC. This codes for CASSGSTLAGRHNEQFF.

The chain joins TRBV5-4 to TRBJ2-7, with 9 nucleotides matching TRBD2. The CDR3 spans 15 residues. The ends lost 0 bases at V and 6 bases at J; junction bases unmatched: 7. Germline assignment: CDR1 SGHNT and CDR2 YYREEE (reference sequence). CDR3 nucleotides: TGTGCCAGCAGCTTGGGAGCGGGGGGAGGTGCCGAGCAGTACTTC. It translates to CASSLGAGGGAEQYF.

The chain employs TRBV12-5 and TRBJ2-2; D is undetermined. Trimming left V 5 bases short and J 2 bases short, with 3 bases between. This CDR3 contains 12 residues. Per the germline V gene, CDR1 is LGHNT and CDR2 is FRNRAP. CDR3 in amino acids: CASGPNTGELFF. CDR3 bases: TGTGCTAGTGGTCCTAACACCGGGGAGCTGTTTTTT.

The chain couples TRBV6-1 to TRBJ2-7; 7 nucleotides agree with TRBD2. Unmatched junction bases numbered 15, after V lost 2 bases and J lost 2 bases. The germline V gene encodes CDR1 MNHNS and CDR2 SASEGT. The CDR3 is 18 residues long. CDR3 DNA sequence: TGTGCCAGCAGTGAATGGCGCGGGAGCGCGCGCCGCACCTACGAGCAGTACTTC. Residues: CASSEWRGSARRTYEQYF.

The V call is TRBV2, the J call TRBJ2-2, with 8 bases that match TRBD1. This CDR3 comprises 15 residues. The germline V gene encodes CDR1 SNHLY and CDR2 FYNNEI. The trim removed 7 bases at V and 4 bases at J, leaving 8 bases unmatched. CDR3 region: CASIGTQGATGELFF. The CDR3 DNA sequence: TGTGCCAGCATCGGAACCCAGGGGGCCACCGGGGAGCTGTTTTTT. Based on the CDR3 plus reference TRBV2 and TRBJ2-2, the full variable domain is EPEVTQTPSHQVTQMGQEVILRCVPISNHLYFYWYRQILGQKVEFLVSFYNNEISEKSEIFDDQFSVERPDGSNFTLKIRSTKLEDSAMYFCASIGTQGATGELFFGEGSRLTVL.

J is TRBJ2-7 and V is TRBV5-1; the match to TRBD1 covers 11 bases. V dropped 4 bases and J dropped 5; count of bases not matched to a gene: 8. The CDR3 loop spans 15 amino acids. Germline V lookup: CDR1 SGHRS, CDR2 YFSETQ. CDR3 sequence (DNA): TGCGCCAGCAGCACGCCGGGACAGGGGGGGCACGAGCAGTACTTC. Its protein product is CASSTPGQGGHEQYF.

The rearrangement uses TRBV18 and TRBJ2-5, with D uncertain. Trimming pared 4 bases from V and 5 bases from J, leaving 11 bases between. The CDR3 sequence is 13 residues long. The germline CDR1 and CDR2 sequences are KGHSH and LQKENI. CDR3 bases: TGTGCCAGCTCACTTCGCAGATGGGAGACCCAGTACTTC. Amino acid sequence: CASSLRRWETQYF.

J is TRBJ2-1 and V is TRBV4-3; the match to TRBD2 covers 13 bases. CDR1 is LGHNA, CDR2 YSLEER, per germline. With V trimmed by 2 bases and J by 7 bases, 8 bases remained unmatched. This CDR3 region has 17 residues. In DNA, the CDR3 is TGCGCCAGCAGCCAATTAGAGGGGACTAGCGGGACTAATGAGCAGTTCTTC. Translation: CASSQLEGTSGTNEQFF.

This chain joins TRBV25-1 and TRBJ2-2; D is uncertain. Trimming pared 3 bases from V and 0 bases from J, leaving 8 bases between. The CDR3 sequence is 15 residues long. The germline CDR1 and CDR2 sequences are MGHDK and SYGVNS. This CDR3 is CASSEASANTGELFF. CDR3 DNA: TGTGCCAGCAGTGAGGCCAGCGCGAACACCGGGGAGCTGTTTTTT.

The chain's CDR3 is CASSLGGITDTQYF. As DNA, the CDR3 is TGTGCCAGCAGCCTAGGCGGGATCACAGATACGCAGTATTTT. The chain joins TRBV6-1 to TRBJ2-3, with D tentatively TRBD2 (6 bases). The V gene lost 6 bases and the J gene lost 2 bases, with 12 bases spanning the gap. CDR1 and CDR2 from the germline V gene are MNHNS and SASEGT. This CDR3 region has 14 residues.